This TCR beta chain appears in the sequencing data of a study of T-cell memory formation after mild COVID-19. Overall study findings and caveats: Within pre-infection memory, some responding clones were found, suggesting cross-reactive memory joined. Contracting CD4+ clones lay largely in CM and EM, with CD8+ ones residing in EMRA.

This clonotype has a handful of counts. Its antigen is undetermined. One entry per CDR3 protein, called by TCRdb with MiXCR from the 5' RACE reads. The sample lists 84,000 or so distinct CDR3 sequences; approximately 15% were seen once. This CDR3 is built from 14 residues. CDR1 is MNHNY and CDR2 is SVGAGI in the germline V gene (reference sequence). V was cut by 7 bases and J by 7 bases, with 17 bases left in between. The receptor was isolated from an adult woman who had mild COVID-19 (a few samples of this study predate the infection). Cell type and time point are not known. J is TRBJ2-1 and V is TRBV6-6; D gene unclear. Sequenced material: PBMCs or a T cell subset sorted from them (not recorded which). The CDR3 loop reads CASTNEVATNEQFF. The CDR3 DNA follows: TGTGCCAGCACCAACGAGGTAGCTACGAATGAGCAGTTCTTC.